This T cell receptor beta chain was identified during a study of cytomegalovirus exposure and HLA in healthy donors. Study conclusions and caveats: The HLA-A and HLA-B alleles of most subjects were reportedly predicted accurately from TCR beta sequences. The study labeled 164 TCR beta chains cytomegalovirus-associated.

PCR amplification relied on 60 Vbeta primers (plus 13 Jbeta primers). Clones were read by immunoSEQ multiplex PCR, and TCRdb kept only the in-frame ones, dropping some. The table includes 150,000 to 250,000 clones, approximately 85% detected once. The trim removed 7 bases at V and 1 base at J, leaving 4 bases unmatched. CDR3 length: 14 residues. CDR1 and CDR2 (germline): MDHEN, SYDVKM. In the case of this clone: Its cognate antigen is unknown.

The chain carries TRBV28 and TRBJ1-5; 7 nucleotides match TRBD1. The TCR sequence derives from a woman aged 45-65 years in good health and CMV-seronegative. The sample taken for sequencing was PBMCs. The CDR3 bases are TGTGCCAGCATGACAGGGATCAGCAATCAGCCCCAGCATTTT. The encoded protein is CASMTGISNQPQHF.